The 17 T cell receptor beta chains presented below share a single source sample, sequenced in a study of CD8+ T cells in alopecia areata. RNA extraction was followed by reverse transcription into cDNA, which acted as the sequencing template. The table came from immunoSEQ multiplex PCR; TCRdb's copy has only in-frame clones and leaves some out. In the table there are fewer than 8,000 clones, 55% of which are singletons. Collected material from alopecia areata patients comprised lesional scalp punch biopsies and peripheral blood. The source material was skin, sampled at week 0. The receptors derive from a human donor with alopecia areata.

The chain is built from TRBV9 and TRBJ1-3; D remains unclear. The ends were cut back, 3 bases at V and 0 bases at J, with 7 bases in the middle. Germline CDR1 is SGDLS and CDR2 is YYNGEE. This CDR3 comprises 14 residues. DNA of the CDR3: TGTGCCAGCAGCGGAGATTCCTCTGGAAACACCATATATTTT. Translation: CASSGDSSGNTIYF.

This clone has just a few counts. This chain joins TRBV7-9 and TRBJ2-3, with 7 bases aligning to TRBD1. The CDR3 consists of 15 residues. V lost 2 bases to trimming and J lost 5 bases; unmatched junction nucleotides: 7. Germline V gene lookup returns CDR1 SEHNR and CDR2 FQNEAQ (reference sequence). DNA for the CDR3: TGTGCCAGCAGCTTATACAGGGGTTCTCAAGATACGCAGTATTTT. The encoded protein is CASSLYRGSQDTQYF.

This clone came up a few times. The chain is built from TRBV6-6 and TRBJ2-1; D possibly corresponds to TRBD2 (6 bases). Germline assignment: CDR1 MNHNY and CDR2 SVGAGI (reference sequence). Trimming shortened V by 4 bases and J by 10 bases, and 11 bases separated the two germline ends. The length of the CDR3 is 12 residues. CDR3 sequence: CASSLTGGEQFF. As DNA, the CDR3 is TGTGCCAGCAGTTTAACCGGAGGGGAGCAGTTCTTC.

This sequence joins TRBV5-1 and TRBJ2-1; 8 bases match TRBD2. The trim removed 7 bases at V and 3 bases at J, leaving 9 bases unmatched. The germline V gene has CDR1 SGHRS and CDR2 YFSETQ. This CDR3 contains 15 residues. CDR3 DNA: TGCGCCAGCGGTCCGAGACTAGCGAACTACAATGAGCAGTTCTTC. Translated, it gives CASGPRLANYNEQFF.

This clone was counted a few times. The genes are TRBV2 and TRBJ2-1; 7 bases agree with TRBD2. The CDR3 has 16 amino acids. V shed 3 bases and J 0 bases; nucleotides not matched to a gene: 5. Germline lookup yields CDR1 SNHLY and CDR2 FYNNEI. Written as DNA, the CDR3 is TGTGCCAGCAGTGATTTCCTAGCGGACTCCTACAATGAGCAGTTCTTC. Translation: CASSDFLADSYNEQFF.

The rearrangement uses TRBV5-1 and TRBJ2-3; D assignment may be TRBD1 or TRBD2 (5 bases each). Trimming took 3 bases from V and 6 from J, leaving 11 bases between them. Germline V lookup: CDR1 SGHRS, CDR2 YFSETQ. The CDR3 spans 13 residues. The CDR3 spells CASSYGAADTQYF. In DNA form, the CDR3 reads TGCGCCAGCAGCTACGGGGCTGCGGATACGCAGTATTTT. The full variable domain, completed using reference TRBV5-1 and TRBJ2-3, is KAGVTQTPRYLIKTRGQQVTLSCSPISGHRSVSWYQQTPGQGLQFLFEYFSETQRNKGNFPGRFSGRQFSNSRSEMNVSTLELGDSALYLCASSYGAADTQYFGPGTRLTVL.

The chain recombines TRBV2 with TRBJ2-2; D tentatively fits TRBD1 or TRBD2 (5 bases each). The CDR3 is 16 amino acids. The V and J ends lost 8 bases and 5 bases respectively, with 21 bases between them. Germline loops: CDR1 SNHLY, CDR2 FYNNEI. This CDR3 is CASSRAAGSGTGELFF. The CDR3 DNA reads as TGTGCCAGCTCCCGGGCCGCAGGGAGTGGAACCGGGGAGCTGTTTTTT.

V and J are TRBV6-6 and TRBJ2-7, with D possibly being TRBD2 (6 bases). CDR1 and CDR2 (germline): MNHNY, SVGAGI (reference sequence). The CDR3 length is 13 residues. V gave up 7 bases and J gave up 7 bases, with 17 bases separating them. The CDR3 nucleotides read TGTGCCAGCACCCGAAATGGAGGGGATGAGCAGTACTTC. Amino acid sequence: CASTRNGGDEQYF.

The chain joins TRBV6-5 to TRBJ2-7, with D tentatively TRBD2 (6 bases). The V gene lost 7 bases and the J gene lost 7 bases, with 17 bases spanning the gap. This CDR3 spans 13 amino acids. CDR1 MNHEY and CDR2 SVGAGI come from the germline V gene. In DNA form, the CDR3 reads TGTGCCAGCACCCGAAATGGAGGGGATGAGCAGTACTTC. This encodes CASTRNGGDEQYF.

V gene TRBV28 combines with J gene TRBJ1-1; possibly TRBD1 for D (6 bases). The V gene lost 5 bases and the J gene lost 1 base, with 8 bases spanning the gap. Germline V CDR1 and CDR2: MDHEN, SYDVKM. This CDR3 is built from 13 residues. The CDR3 DNA reads TGTGCCAGCAGTGCACAGGGGAACACTGAAGCTTTCTTT. Translation gives CASSAQGNTEAFF.

Comment on this clone: The identical CDR3 is also encoded by other nucleotide sequences in the sample. J is TRBJ2-1 and V is TRBV9; TRBD2 aligns across 7 bases. The germline V gene encodes CDR1 SGDLS and CDR2 YYNGEE. V was clipped by 0 bases and J by 7 bases; unmatched bases: 7. This CDR3 comprises 15 residues. CDR3 nucleotide sequence: TGTGCCAGCAGCGTAGGGGGGGGGAGGAGGAATGAGCAGTTCTTC. This codes for CASSVGGGRRNEQFF.

Comments on this clone: At one end the junction does not follow the germline gene, possibly because of a read error. The rearrangement joins TRBV6-5 to TRBJ2-7, with 10 bases matching TRBD1. The CDR3 has 12 amino acids. Looked up from germline, CDR1 is MNHEY and CDR2 is SVGAGI. CDR3 loop: CASSYEDRGHDF. CDR3 nucleotide sequence: TGTGCCAGCAGTTACGAAGACAGGGGGCACGACTTC.

The rearrangement uses TRBV6-1 and TRBJ1-3, with D possibly being TRBD1 (5 bases). V shed 8 bases and J shed 0 bases, with 11 bases lying between them. CDR1 and CDR2 (germline): MNHNS, SASEGT. This CDR3 has 14 residues. This CDR3 is CASGQTVSGNTIYF. The DNA for the CDR3 is TGTGCCAGCGGGCAGACAGTCTCTGGAAACACCATATATTTT.

This clone is deemed medium-sized (0.01 to 0.1%). The chain is built from TRBV28 and TRBJ1-4, with D unclear. Germline loops: CDR1 MDHEN, CDR2 SYDVKM. V shed 5 bases and J shed 2 bases, with 12 bases lying between them. The CDR3 is 15 amino acids. The CDR3, as DNA: TGTGCCAGCAGTCCCGGGGATTGGACTAATGAAAAACTGTTTTTT. Protein sequence: CASSPGDWTNEKLFF.

The rearrangement uses TRBV6-5 and TRBJ2-5; 7 positions agree with TRBD2. The CDR3 extends over 14 amino acids. The germline gives CDR1 MNHEY, CDR2 SVGAGI. Losses at the gene ends were 0 bases for V and 4 bases for J; bases not matched to a gene: 2. The CDR3 region has the DNA TGTGCCAGCAGTTACTCGGGAGGGGCAGAGACCCAGTACTTC. This encodes CASSYSGGAETQYF.

The chain has TRBV7-8 and TRBJ1-5, with TRBD1 matching 7 bases. CDR3 length: 18 residues. The trim removed 1 base at V and 5 bases at J, leaving 14 bases unmatched. Germline V CDR1 and CDR2: SGHVS, FQNEAQ. Here the CDR3 DNA reads TGTGCCAGCAGCTTAGGAACCAACAGGGGAAGAGCAGATCAGCCCCAGCATTTT. Translated: CASSLGTNRGRADQPQHF.

V and J are TRBV5-1 and TRBJ2-7; the match to TRBD2 covers 8 bases. With 2 bases clipped from V and 5 bases from J, the junction kept 9 bases outside the gene matches. The CDR3 consists of 15 residues. In germline, CDR1 is SGHRS, CDR2 YFSETQ. CDR3 DNA: TGCGCCAGCAGCTTACTGGGACTAGACGTAAACGAGCAGTACTTC. This codes for CASSLLGLDVNEQYF.